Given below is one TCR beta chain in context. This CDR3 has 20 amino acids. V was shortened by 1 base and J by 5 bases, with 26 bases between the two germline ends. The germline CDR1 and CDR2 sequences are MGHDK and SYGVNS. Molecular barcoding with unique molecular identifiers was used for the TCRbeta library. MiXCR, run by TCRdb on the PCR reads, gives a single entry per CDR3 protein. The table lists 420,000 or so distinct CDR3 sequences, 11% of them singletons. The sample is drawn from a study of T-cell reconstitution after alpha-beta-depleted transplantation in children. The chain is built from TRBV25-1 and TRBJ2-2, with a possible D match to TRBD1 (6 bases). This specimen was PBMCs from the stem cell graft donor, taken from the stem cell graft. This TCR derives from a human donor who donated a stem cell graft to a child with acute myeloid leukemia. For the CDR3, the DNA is TGTGCCAGCAGTGAATCTGTCAGGACAGAGGCCCTTCTCTATACCGGGGAGCTGTTTTTT. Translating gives CASSESVRTEALLYTGELFF.